The sequence of this TCR beta chain was determined in a study of blood T cell repertoires in COVID-19. Here immunoSEQ multiplex PCR was the method, and the copy in TCRdb shows in-frame clones only, minus some. The sample lists about 440,000 clones, around 89% occurring once. Germline CDR1 and CDR2: MDHEN and SYDVKM. There are 13 residues in the CDR3. Trimming left V 6 bases short and J 5 bases short, with 11 bases between. The rearrangement links TRBV28 to TRBJ1-5, with no clear D. Sequencing was carried out using peripheral blood. This clonotype was obtained from a woman aged 25 to 45 with acute or convalescent COVID-19. CDR3 nucleotides: TGTGCCAGCAGAAACCAACTGGATCAGCCCCAGCATTTT. Translating it yields CASRNQLDQPQHF.